This TCR beta chain was recorded in a study of prognosis after radiotherapy for stage I lung cancer. As for the study in general: Enrolled patients were those with stage I non-small cell lung cancer, a group that was recruited between April 2018 and January 2019. Concurrent therapy was not administered with stereotactic body radiotherapy to any patient.

TCR beta CDR3 was amplified from genomic DNA by two-round multiplex PCR. The first round of PCR was done with primers that matched each TRBV and TRBJ gene. In TCRdb, the multiplex PCR reads were re-called with MiXCR into one record per CDR3 protein. This table has some 14,000 distinct CDR3 sequences, roughly a third appearing once. Germline V gives CDR1 GTSNPN, CDR2 SVGIG (reference sequence). This CDR3 contains 18 residues. This clonotype was recorded only once. At one end, the junction sequence differs from germline, possibly due to a read error. This receptor was identified in a donor aged 50 or older with non-small cell lung cancer. This chain joins TRBV30 and TRBJ1-6; tentatively, D is TRBD1 (6 bases). The material was PBMCs, obtained before or after stereotactic body radiation therapy (not recorded which). Here the CDR3 DNA reads TGTGCCTGGAGTGTACTAGGGGGGGGACTATCCTATAATTCATCCCTCCACTTT. The encoded protein is CAWSVLGGGLSYNSSLHF.